This TCR beta chain was profiled in a study of blood T cell repertoires in COVID-19. Per the study methods: Using reference gene primer amplification, nucleated cell counts were estimated. Clones were read by immunoSEQ multiplex PCR, and TCRdb kept only the in-frame ones, dropping some. V and J calls plus clone size are reproduced from that table; the DNA served to infer D and trimming. The table has roughly 150,000 clones, more than 65% seen once. The ends lost 7 bases at V and 8 bases at J; junction bases unmatched: 8. CDR1 is MNHEY, CDR2 SVGAGI, per germline. The CDR3 is 15 residues long. This sequence joins TRBV6-5 and TRBJ2-1, with 13 positions matching TRBD2. Material for sequencing was peripheral blood. This receptor was taken from a woman in her forties or fifties with acute or convalescent COVID-19. CDR3 in amino acids: CASTHWTSGGDEQFF. In DNA form, the CDR3 reads TGTGCCAGCACCCACTGGACTAGCGGGGGTGATGAGCAGTTCTTC.